Listed here are 30 T cell receptor beta chains from one sample, sequenced in a study of blood T cell repertoires in COVID-19 (dated by TCRdb to the early 2020s). Receptor libraries were prepared by the immunoSEQ multiplex PCR assay. What TCRdb holds here is the immuneACCESS table cut down to in-frame rearrangements. Part of the clones is not present; checked against another copy, under half of the missing clones reflect an unresolved V gene, and the others are unexplained. The sample contains 200,000 to 250,000 clones, about 84% of them found a single time. The ten largest account for around 4% of the sample. The material sequenced was PBMCs or T cells enriched from blood (not recorded which). These receptor sequences come from a man aged 25 to 40 with acute COVID-19.

The chain joins TRBV28 to TRBJ1-2; 8 bases are a match to TRBD1. The V and J ends lost 5 bases and 0 bases, in that order; junction bases with no gene match: 5. Germline CDR1 MDHEN, CDR2 SYDVKM. There are 15 residues in the CDR3. CDR3 region: CASSPTGVPNYGYTF. The CDR3 DNA is TGTGCCAGCAGTCCGACAGGGGTACCTAACTATGGCTACACCTTC.

The rearrangement links TRBV3-1 (or the pseudogene TRBV3-2) to TRBJ2-7; D is perhaps TRBD1 (7 bases). Germline V gene lookup returns CDR1 LGHDT and CDR2 YNNKEL (reference sequence). Trimming took 1 base from V and 0 from J, leaving 10 bases between them. This CDR3 is 15 amino acids long. For the CDR3, the DNA is TGTGCCAGCAGCCAAGGCAGGGGGGTCTCCTACGAGCAGTACTTC. Translated, it gives CASSQGRGVSYEQYF.

The V call is TRBV12-5, the J call TRBJ2-3; D perhaps matches TRBD1 (6 bases). The V gene's germline CDR1 is LGHNT and CDR2 FRNRAP. The CDR3 extends over 13 amino acids. V dropped 5 bases and J dropped 3 bases, with 9 bases sitting between them. The CDR3 nucleotides read TGTGCTAGTGGTAGTGGACAGACAGATACGCAGTATTTT. Translated: CASGSGQTDTQYF. Supplemented by reference TRBV12-5 and TRBJ2-3, the full variable domain reads DARVTQTPRHKVTEMGQEVTMRCQPILGHNTVFWYRQTMMQGLELLAYFRNRAPLDDSGMPKDRFSAEMPDATLATLKIQPSEPRDSAVYFCASGSGQTDTQYFGPGTRLTVL.

This clone turned up a few times. This rearrangement joins TRBV27 to TRBJ2-7; 16 bases align to TRBD2. V lost 5 bases and J lost 2; bases outside the gene matches: 9. Germline CDR1 reads MNHEY; CDR2 reads SMNVEV (reference sequence). The CDR3 is 18 residues long. In DNA, the CDR3 is TGTGCCAGCAGTCCCGGGACTAGCGGGGGGGTTACTACCTACGAGCAGTACTTC. It specifies CASSPGTSGGVTTYEQYF.

The chain uses TRBV20-1 and TRBJ1-2; D call uncertain. The germline V and J ends were trimmed by 3 bases and 8 bases, with 16 bases remaining between them. This CDR3 spans 13 amino acids. Germline lookup yields CDR1 DFQATT and CDR2 SNEGSKA (reference sequence). CDR3 sequence (DNA): TGCAGTGCTAGTAGACACCAGGAATACGGCTACACCTTC. It encodes CSASRHQEYGYTF.

The genes are TRBV12-5 and TRBJ2-2, with no clear D. Germline CDR1 LGHNT, CDR2 FRNRAP. The CDR3 totals 15 residues. V lost 0 bases and J lost 4, with 9 bases in between. The CDR3 DNA sequence: TGTGCTAGTGGTTTGGTATCCGTGTTCACCGGGGAGCTGTTTTTT. Its protein is CASGLVSVFTGELFF.

The chain employs TRBV7-6 and TRBJ2-7; D possibly corresponds to TRBD2 (5 bases). Germline CDR1 reads SGHVS; CDR2 reads FNYEAQ. The CDR3 length is 14 residues. Between the trimmed V and J ends, which lost 4 bases and 2 bases, there was a span of 12 bases. CDR3 nucleotides: TGTGCCAGCAGCTCCCTTGTGGAGGCCTACGAGCAGTACTTC. This sequence encodes CASSSLVEAYEQYF.

This clone has more than one count but fewer than ten. V and J are TRBV2 and TRBJ1-5; 7 nucleotides agree with TRBD1. In germline, CDR1 is SNHLY, CDR2 FYNNEI. The V and J ends lost 8 bases and 3 bases, in that order; junction bases with no gene match: 4. This CDR3 comprises 13 residues. This CDR3 is CASLGQTNQPQHF. In DNA form, the CDR3 reads TGTGCCAGCCTGGGACAGACCAATCAGCCCCAGCATTTT. Drawing the rest from reference TRBV2 and TRBJ1-5, the complete variable domain is EPEVTQTPSHQVTQMGQEVILRCVPISNHLYFYWYRQILGQKVEFLVSFYNNEISEKSEIFDDQFSVERPDGSNFTLKIRSTKLEDSAMYFCASLGQTNQPQHFGDGTRLSIL.

This clone was observed a few times. V and J are TRBV7-2 and TRBJ1-5, with TRBD1 identical over 9 bases. This CDR3 spans 13 amino acids. Trimming at V came to 4 bases and at J to 8 bases, leaving 3 bases not matched to a gene. CDR1 is SGHTA, CDR2 FQGNSA, per germline. This chain's CDR3 is CASSWDRVKPQHF. The DNA for the CDR3 is TGTGCCAGCAGCTGGGACAGGGTTAAGCCCCAGCATTTT.

A single count supports this clone. The V call is TRBV27, the J call TRBJ1-3; TRBD1 matches at 8 bases. The CDR3 sequence is 15 residues long. Trimming at V came to 9 bases and at J to 0 bases, leaving 7 bases not matched to a gene. Germline V gives CDR1 MNHEY, CDR2 SMNVEV (reference sequence). This CDR3 is CASAGDRISGNTIYF. The CDR3, as DNA: TGTGCCAGTGCCGGGGACAGGATCTCTGGAAACACCATATATTTT.

The chain is built from TRBV3-1 (or the pseudogene TRBV3-2) and TRBJ1-6; 8 bases are a match to TRBD1. Germline CDR1 reads LGHDT; CDR2 reads YNNKEL (reference sequence). There are 16 residues in the CDR3. V was clipped by 1 base and J by 7 bases; unmatched bases: 6. The CDR3 loop reads CASSQGSGQENSPLHF. The CDR3 coding sequence is TGTGCCAGCAGCCAAGGGTCGGGACAGGAAAATTCACCCCTCCACTTT.

The chain joins TRBV5-6 to TRBJ1-4; D not resolved. The CDR3 is 15 amino acids. With 1 base removed from V and 5 bases from J, the gap between germline ends came to 12 bases. Germline V gene data show CDR1 as SGHDT and CDR2 as YYEEEE. CDR3 in amino acids: CASSLNSWANEKLFF. CDR3 in DNA: TGTGCCAGCAGCTTGAATAGTTGGGCAAATGAAAAACTGTTTTTT.

This chain links TRBV7-2 with TRBJ1-3; tentatively, D is TRBD1 (6 bases). Germline lookup yields CDR1 SGHTA and CDR2 FQGNSA. This CDR3 is built from 16 residues. V shed 2 bases and J shed 4 bases, with 15 bases lying between them. The CDR3 DNA reads TGTGCCAGCAGCTTAAGTGTGACAGGCAACGGAAACACCATATATTTT. This encodes CASSLSVTGNGNTIYF. The full variable domain, with the rest looked up from reference TRBV7-2 and TRBJ1-3, is GAGVSQSPSNKVTEKGKDVELRCDPISGHTALYWYRQSLGQGLEFLIYFQGNSAPDKSGLPSDRFSAERTGGSVSTLTIQRTQQEDSAVYLCASSLSVTGNGNTIYFGEGSWLTVV.

This clone is a singleton in its sample. V is TRBV9 and J is TRBJ1-4; 8 nucleotides align to TRBD1. The CDR3 is 15 amino acids. Looked up from germline, CDR1 is SGDLS and CDR2 is YYNGEE. The V segment lost 4 bases and the J segment 4 bases; nucleotides outside the gene matches: 6. The CDR3 DNA reads as TGTGCCAGCAGCCCCTCACAGGGGGATAATGAAAAACTGTTTTTT. As protein: CASSPSQGDNEKLFF.

This chain joins TRBV2 and TRBJ2-3, with 8 bases that match TRBD2. This CDR3 spans 14 amino acids. CDR1 is SNHLY, CDR2 FYNNEI, per germline. Trimming cost V 7 bases and J 1 base; bases outside gene matches: 4. This chain's CDR3 is CASTSGGGTDTQYF. The CDR3 DNA is TGTGCCAGCACCAGCGGGGGAGGCACAGATACGCAGTATTTT.

The chain combines TRBV13 with TRBJ2-3, with D hard to call. This CDR3 comprises 12 residues. In germline, CDR1 is PRHDT, CDR2 FYEKMQ (reference sequence). Trimming stripped 4 bases from V and 0 bases from J, with 2 bases between. The DNA for the CDR3 is TGTGCCAGCAGCTCAAGCACAGATACGCAGTATTTT. Its translation is CASSSSTDTQYF.

V usage is TRBV6-1 and J usage is TRBJ1-5; no firm D call. V was clipped by 4 bases and J by 0 bases, with 7 bases between them. CDR1 and CDR2 (germline): MNHNS, SASEGT. CDR3 size: 14 residues. Written as DNA, the CDR3 is TGTGCCAGCAGTGTAGCATATAGCAATCAGCCCCAGCATTTT. Its protein product is CASSVAYSNQPQHF.

The chain links TRBV5-4 to TRBJ1-6; TRBD1 matches 10 bases. Germline CDR1 SGHNT, CDR2 YYREEE (reference sequence). Losses at the gene ends were 3 bases for V and 14 bases for J; bases not matched to a gene: 17. This CDR3 is 17 amino acids long. CDR3 nucleotides: TGTGCCAGCAGCTCGTGGTCAGGGACAGGGGTTAGTAAATCCCTCCACTTT. Translated, it gives CASSSWSGTGVSKSLHF.

The chain joins TRBV18 to TRBJ1-1; tentatively, D is TRBD1 (5 bases). Between the trimmed V and J ends, which lost 6 bases and 5 bases, there was a span of 22 bases. The germline V gene has CDR1 KGHSH and CDR2 LQKENI. This CDR3 spans 16 amino acids. The CDR3 coding sequence is TGTGCCAGCTCCCCCCCGACAGCACCGCGGGGGACTGAAGCTTTCTTT. Encoded protein: CASSPPTAPRGTEAFF.

The CDR3 region has the DNA TGTGCCAGCAGCCTCGGTGCAGGATCGAACACTGAAGCTTTCTTT. Translated: CASSLGAGSNTEAFF. The chain recombines TRBV7-9 with TRBJ1-1; unclear D gene. CDR1 and CDR2 from the germline V gene are SEHNR and FQNEAQ (reference sequence). The CDR3 is 15 residues long. V shed 5 bases and J shed 1 base, with 14 bases lying between them.

The rearrangement joins TRBV3-1 (or the pseudogene TRBV3-2) to TRBJ2-1; possibly TRBD2 for D (6 bases). CDR1 and CDR2 (germline): LGHDT, YNNKEL (reference sequence). This CDR3 region has 18 residues. The ends were cut back, 3 bases at V and 4 bases at J, with 22 bases in the middle. CDR3 sequence reads: CASSHATSQGSRYNEQFF. In DNA form, the CDR3 reads TGTGCCAGCAGCCATGCGACTAGTCAGGGTTCCCGTTACAATGAGCAGTTCTTC.

This sequence joins TRBV5-1 and TRBJ1-4; 9 bases fit TRBD1. The CDR3 spans 15 residues. CDR1 and CDR2 from the germline V gene are SGHRS and YFSETQ. V was clipped by 4 bases and J by 6 bases; unmatched bases: 7. This CDR3 is CASSPQQGAYEKLFF. Written as DNA, the CDR3 is TGCGCCAGCAGCCCCCAACAGGGGGCGTATGAAAAACTGTTTTTT.

This clone was picked up one time. This chain links TRBV30 with TRBJ1-2, with D possibly being TRBD1 (5 bases). This CDR3 contains 13 residues. The germline gives CDR1 GTSNPN, CDR2 SVGIG (reference sequence). With 5 bases removed from V and 8 bases from J, the gap between germline ends came to 18 bases. As DNA, the CDR3 is TGTGCCTGGGGCCCGGAGGGCGCAGGGGGCTACACCTTC. This codes for CAWGPEGAGGYTF.

This chain uses TRBV3-1 (or the pseudogene TRBV3-2) with TRBJ2-5; D not certain. CDR1 is LGHDT and CDR2 is YNNKEL in the germline V gene (reference sequence). V lost 0 bases, J lost 6 bases, and 8 bases lay in between. The CDR3 is 13 amino acids. The CDR3 coding sequence is TGTGCCAGCAGCCAAGACGAGAGGCAGACCCAGTACTTC. Protein sequence: CASSQDERQTQYF.

The chain has TRBV28 and TRBJ2-2; 7 positions match TRBD2. Trimming took 6 bases from V and 7 from J; bases not matched to a gene: 2. The germline V gene has CDR1 MDHEN and CDR2 SYDVKM. The CDR3 covers 12 residues. The DNA of the CDR3 is TGTGCCAGCAGACTAGCGTTCGGGGAGCTGTTTTTT. Translating gives CASRLAFGELFF.

There are many counts of this clone. This chain links TRBV6-2 or TRBV6-3 with TRBJ1-5; D not resolved. CDR3 size: 14 residues. Germline lookup yields CDR1 MNHEY and CDR2 SVGEGT. The V and J ends lost 0 bases and 11 bases respectively, with 14 bases between them. This chain's CDR3 is CASSYSNGIRAQHF. The CDR3 DNA follows: TGTGCCAGCAGTTACTCAAACGGTATTCGAGCCCAGCATTTT.

The V gene is TRBV30, the J gene TRBJ2-5, with D perhaps matching TRBD2 (5 bases). This CDR3 has 13 amino acids. The V gene lost 0 bases and the J gene lost 5 bases, with 10 bases spanning the gap. CDR1 GTSNPN and CDR2 SVGIG come from the germline V gene (reference sequence). CDR3 coding DNA: TGTGCCTGGAGTGTCCCCGGGGTTGAGACCCAGTACTTC. This sequence encodes CAWSVPGVETQYF.

Comments on this clone: A junction end diverges from the germline sequence, so it may reflect a read error. The chain uses TRBV29-1 and TRBJ1-1; D ambiguous. The CDR3 consists of 13 residues. Germline V gene data show CDR1 as SQVTM and CDR2 as ANQGSEA. CDR3 region: CSVEDGLGTEAFF. CDR3 DNA: TGCAGCGTCGAAGACGGACTGGGGACTGAAGCTTTCTTT.

This clone was observed a few times. The chain employs TRBV4-1 and TRBJ2-1, with TRBD2 as a possible D gene (5 bases). In germline, CDR1 is MGHRA, CDR2 YSYEKL. The CDR3 has 16 residues. Trimming shortened V by 4 bases and J by 2 bases, and 15 bases separated the two germline ends. In DNA form, the CDR3 reads TGCGCCAGCAGCCCTCGGAACGACGGGGCCTACAATGAGCAGTTCTTC. Its protein product is CASSPRNDGAYNEQFF.

The genes are TRBV9 and TRBJ1-1, with D perhaps TRBD1 (6 bases). V lost 0 bases, J lost 0 bases, and 12 bases lay in between. In germline, CDR1 is SGDLS, CDR2 YYNGEE. The CDR3 has 16 residues. The CDR3 reads CASSVEPGAMNTEAFF. CDR3 DNA sequence: TGTGCCAGCAGCGTAGAGCCAGGGGCGATGAACACTGAAGCTTTCTTT.